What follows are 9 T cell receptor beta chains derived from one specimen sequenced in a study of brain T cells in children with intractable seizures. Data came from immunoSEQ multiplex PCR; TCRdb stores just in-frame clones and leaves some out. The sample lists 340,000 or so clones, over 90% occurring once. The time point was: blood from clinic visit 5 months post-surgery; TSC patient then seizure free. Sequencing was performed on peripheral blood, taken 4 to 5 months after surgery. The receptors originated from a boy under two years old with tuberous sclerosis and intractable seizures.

DNA for the CDR3: TGTGCCAGCAGTTACGGACTAGTATCCACCTACGAGCAGTACTTC. This gives the protein CASSYGLVSTYEQYF. The rearrangement joins TRBV6-5 to TRBJ2-7; TRBD2 matches at 7 bases. V shed 2 bases and J 2 bases; nucleotides not matched to a gene: 6. Per the germline V gene, CDR1 is MNHEY and CDR2 is SVGAGI. This CDR3 has 15 amino acids.

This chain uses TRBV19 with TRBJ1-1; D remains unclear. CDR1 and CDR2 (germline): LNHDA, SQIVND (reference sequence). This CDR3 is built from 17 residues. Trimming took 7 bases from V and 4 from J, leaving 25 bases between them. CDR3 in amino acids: CASTAVIVVEVGTEAFF. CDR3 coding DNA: TGTGCCAGTACCGCAGTGATTGTGGTAGAGGTGGGCACTGAAGCTTTCTTT.

The CDR3 loop reads CASSLRGAGYNEQFF. The CDR3 DNA reads as TGTGCCAGCAGCTTACGGGGGGCCGGGTACAATGAGCAGTTCTTC. The chain combines TRBV11-3 with TRBJ2-1, with D perhaps TRBD2 (7 bases). Germline V gives CDR1 SGHNT, CDR2 YENEEA. This CDR3 is 15 amino acids long. Trimming removed 2 bases from V and 4 bases from J, with 12 bases in between.

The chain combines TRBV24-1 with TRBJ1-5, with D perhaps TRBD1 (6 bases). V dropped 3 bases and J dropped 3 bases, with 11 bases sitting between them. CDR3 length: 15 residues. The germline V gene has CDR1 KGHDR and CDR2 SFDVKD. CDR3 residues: CATSDARGLNQPQHF. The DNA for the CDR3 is TGTGCCACCAGTGATGCCAGGGGTCTCAATCAGCCCCAGCATTTT.

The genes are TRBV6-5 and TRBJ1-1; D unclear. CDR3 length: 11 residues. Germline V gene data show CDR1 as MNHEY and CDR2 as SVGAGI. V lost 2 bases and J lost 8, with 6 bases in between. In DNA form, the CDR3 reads TGTGCCAGCAGTTACGTTGGGGAAGCTTTCTTT. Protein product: CASSYVGEAFF.

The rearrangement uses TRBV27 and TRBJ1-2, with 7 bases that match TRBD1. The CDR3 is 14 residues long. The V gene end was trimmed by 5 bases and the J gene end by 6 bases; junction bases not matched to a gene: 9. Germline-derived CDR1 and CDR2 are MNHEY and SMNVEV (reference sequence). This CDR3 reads CASSPPDRVNGYTF. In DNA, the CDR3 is TGTGCCAGCAGTCCCCCAGACAGGGTGAATGGCTACACCTTC.

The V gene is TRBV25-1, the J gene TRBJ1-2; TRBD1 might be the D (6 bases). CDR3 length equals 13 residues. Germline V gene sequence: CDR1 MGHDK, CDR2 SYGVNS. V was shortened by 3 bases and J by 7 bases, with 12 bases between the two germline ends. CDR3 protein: CASSESGQFGYTF. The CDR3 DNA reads TGTGCCAGCAGTGAGAGTGGACAGTTTGGCTACACCTTC.

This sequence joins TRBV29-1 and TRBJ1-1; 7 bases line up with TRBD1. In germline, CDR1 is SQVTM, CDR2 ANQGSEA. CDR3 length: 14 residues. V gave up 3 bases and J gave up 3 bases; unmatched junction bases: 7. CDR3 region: CSVEQGEYYTEAFF. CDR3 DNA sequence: TGCAGCGTTGAGCAGGGGGAGTATTACACTGAAGCTTTCTTT.

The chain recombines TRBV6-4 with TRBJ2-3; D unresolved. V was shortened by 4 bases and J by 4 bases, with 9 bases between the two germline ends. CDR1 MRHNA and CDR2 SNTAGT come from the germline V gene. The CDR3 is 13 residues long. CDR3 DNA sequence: TGTGCCAGCAGTGTCGACTGGGCAGATACGCAGTATTTT. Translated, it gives CASSVDWADTQYF.